This T cell receptor beta chain was identified in a study of blood T cell dynamics during melanoma immunotherapy. Time point here: week 3, after first cycle of checkpoint inhibitor. Samples come from before therapy and from week 3 after the first blockade cycle. Response was assessed by RECIST 1.1 at 12 weeks, except a couple of rapid progressors. V dropped 6 bases and J dropped 4 bases, with 15 bases sitting between them. Germline loops: CDR1 MNHNY, CDR2 SVGAGI (reference sequence). This CDR3 spans 14 amino acids. Assay: immunoSEQ multiplex PCR; the TCRdb copy retains only in-frame clones and omits some. The sample shows 6,000 to 8,500 clones, over 65% of them seen only once.

This receptor was obtained from a human donor with melanoma. This chain joins TRBV6-6 and TRBJ1-2, with unresolved D. The specimen was blood, collected from a patient treated with checkpoint blockade. The CDR3 nucleotides read TGTGCCAGCAGCTTGTCTGAGGCCCCCTATGGCTACACCTTC. Its protein product is CASSLSEAPYGYTF.